This TCR beta chain was captured by sequencing in a study of blood T cells in healthy people across ages. Trimming stripped 4 bases from V and 4 bases from J, with 13 bases between. The CDR3 extends over 14 amino acids. Germline V gives CDR1 WSHSY, CDR2 SAAADI. For the second PCR, which ran for about 6 to 12 cycles, a sample-barcoded 5' primer and a J-beta primer mix were used. Via MiXCR, TCRdb re-called the 5' RACE reads, giving one row per CDR3 protein. The data hold about 640,000 distinct CDR3 sequences, with about 54% observed a single time. The sample taken for sequencing was blood. The TCR sequence derives from a man aged 55 to 69 in good health. V and J are TRBV10-2 and TRBJ1-2, with no clear D. CDR3 residues: CASSVTENGYGYTF. CDR3 in DNA: TGCGCCAGCAGTGTAACAGAAAATGGCTATGGCTACACCTTC.